A selection of T cell receptor beta chains follows, all from one sample in a study of monozygotic twins with inflammatory bowel disease. Reprocessing the 5' RACE reads, TCRdb reports a single entry for every CDR3 protein and omits DNA. The sample totals some 300,000 distinct CDR3 sequences. Sequenced sample: blood. Receptor source: a human donor with ulcerative colitis or Crohn's disease, or a healthy co-twin of an affected twin (not recorded which). The CDR3 runs from the conserved cysteine through the conserved F or W.

V	J	CDR3
TRBV11-1	TRBJ2-1	CASSFGTGSSPTYNEQFF
TRBV12-3/TRBV12-4	TRBJ2-7	CASSWIVGREGSYEQYF
TRBV5-1	TRBJ1-6	CASSLEPGQTNSPLHF
TRBV18	TRBJ2-6	CASSPRQGPSGSGANVLTF
TRBV7-9	TRBJ2-3	CASSLARLGDTQYF
TRBV5-1	TRBJ2-5	CASSTGTAETQYF
TRBV12-3/TRBV12-4	TRBJ1-5	CASSLTGKGSNQPQHF
TRBV6-4	TRBJ2-3	CASSDGHTDTQYF
TRBV5-1	TRBJ2-1	CASRHGDNEQFF
TRBV20-1	TRBJ2-5	CSASDSGKETQYF
TRBV7-2	TRBJ2-7	CASSRISTSGGSGEQYF
TRBV20-1	TRBJ2-1	CSASPRLAGVLNEQFF
TRBV19	TRBJ1-5	CASRRGNGNQPQHF
TRBV12-3/TRBV12-4	TRBJ2-1	CASSLASSLNEQFF
TRBV11-3	TRBJ2-2	CASSLAVTGELFF
TRBV20-1	TRBJ2-3	CIVAQTDTQYF